The rows below give T cell receptor beta chains drawn from one sample of a study of blood T cell repertoires in COVID-19. Using immunoSEQ multiplex PCR, the repertoire was profiled, and TCRdb retains in-frame clones only, with some absent. The sample records under 50,000 clones, 89% being singletons. Material for sequencing was peripheral blood. The receptors stem from a man aged 70-80 years with active COVID-19. The CDR3 runs from the conserved cysteine through the conserved F or W. A D gene is named only where the DNA matches it firmly. A row's size may be missing; if present it is once, few, many or a size class.

d_gene	j_gene	v_gene	abundance	CDR3nt	CDR3aa
.	TRBJ1-1	TRBV7-2	.	TGTGCCAGCAGTCCTGGAGGGAGCACTGAAGCTTTCTTT	CASSPGGSTEAFF
.	TRBJ2-7	TRBV5-1	medium-sized	TGCGCCAGCAGGCGGGCGACGGAAGCCTACGAGCAGTACTTC	CASRRATEAYEQYF
TRBD2	TRBJ2-3	TRBV7-9	.	TGTGCCAGCAGCCCCGTTAGCGGGGGGGCAGTGCAGTATTTT	CASSPVSGGAVQYF
.	TRBJ2-1	TRBV2	.	TGTGCCAGCAATATTGCTATATCCTACAATGAGCAGTTCTTC	CASNIAISYNEQFF
.	TRBJ2-7	TRBV7-2	.	TGTGCCAGCAGCTTAGATCCGGCCAGGGGCGAGCAGTACTTC	CASSLDPARGEQYF
TRBD1	TRBJ1-1	TRBV5-8	.	TGTGCCAGCAGCTGGGACAGGAACACTGAAGCTTTCTTT	CASSWDRNTEAFF
TRBD2	TRBJ2-5	TRBV6-2/TRBV6-3	.	TGTGCCAGCAGTTACTCGATGGAGCGGGGGGAGACCCAGTACTTC	CASSYSMERGETQYF
TRBD2	TRBJ2-3	TRBV10-3	.	TGTGCCATCGGACTAGCGGCAGATACGCAGTATTTT	CAIGLAADTQYF
.	TRBJ2-3	TRBV16	.	TGTGCCAGCAGCCAGGGGAGTTCGAGCACAGATACGCAGTATTTT	CASSQGSSSTDTQYF
TRBD1	TRBJ2-3	TRBV7-3	.	TGTGCCAGCAGCTCCAGCCCCGGGACAGGGACTAGCACAGATACGCAGTATTTT	CASSSSPGTGTSTDTQYF
.	TRBJ2-3	TRBV7-8	.	TGTGCCAGCAGCTTAGTAGCAGGGGCCGGCACAGATACGCAGTATTTT	CASSLVAGAGTDTQYF
.	TRBJ1-2	TRBV14	once	TGTGCCAGCAGCCAAGCCCCGGGAATGCGTGGCTACACCTTC	CASSQAPGMRGYTF